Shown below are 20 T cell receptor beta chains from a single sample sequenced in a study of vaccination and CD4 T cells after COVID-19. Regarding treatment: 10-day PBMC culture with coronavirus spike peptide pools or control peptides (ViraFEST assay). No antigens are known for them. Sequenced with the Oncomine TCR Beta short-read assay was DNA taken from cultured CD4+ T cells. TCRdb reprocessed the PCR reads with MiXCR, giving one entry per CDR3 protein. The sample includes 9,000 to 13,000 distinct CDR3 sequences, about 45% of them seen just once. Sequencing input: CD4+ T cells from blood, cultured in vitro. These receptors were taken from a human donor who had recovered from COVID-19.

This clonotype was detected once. Written as DNA, the CDR3 is TGTGCCAGCAGCCCACAGGGGTTTCAGCCCCAGCATTTT. It yields the protein CASSPQGFQPQHF. The rearrangement joins TRBV5-5 to TRBJ1-5; 7 bases align to TRBD1. The V gene end was trimmed by 4 bases and the J gene end by 6 bases; junction bases not matched to a gene: 4. CDR3 length equals 13 residues. The germline V gene encodes CDR1 SGHKS and CDR2 YYEKEE (reference sequence). The complete variable domain, with remaining parts taken from reference TRBV5-5 and TRBJ1-5, reads DAGVTQSPTHLIKTRGQQVTLRCSPISGHKSVSWYQQVLGQGPQFIFQYYEKEERGRGNFPDRFSARQFPNYSSELNVNALLLGDSALYLCASSPQGFQPQHFGDGTRLSIL.

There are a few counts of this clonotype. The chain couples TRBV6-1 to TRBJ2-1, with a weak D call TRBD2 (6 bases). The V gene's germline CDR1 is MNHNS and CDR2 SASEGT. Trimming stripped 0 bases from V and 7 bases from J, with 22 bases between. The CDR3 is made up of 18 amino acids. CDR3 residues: CASSEAATAAGRQNEQFF. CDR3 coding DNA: TGTGCCAGCAGTGAAGCAGCGACAGCAGCGGGTAGGCAAAATGAGCAGTTCTTC.

Here the CDR3 reads CASGQTNTEAFF. The CDR3, as DNA: TGTGCCAGCGGCCAGACGAACACTGAAGCTTTCTTT. This chain uses TRBV2 with TRBJ1-1, with D uncertain. The CDR3 is 12 amino acids. Germline loops: CDR1 SNHLY, CDR2 FYNNEI. The V and J ends lost 8 bases and 1 base respectively, with 8 bases between them.

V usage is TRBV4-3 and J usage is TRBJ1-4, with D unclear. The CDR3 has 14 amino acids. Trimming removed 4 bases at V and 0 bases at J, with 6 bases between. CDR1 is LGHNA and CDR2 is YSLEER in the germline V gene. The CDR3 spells CASSPSATNEKLFF. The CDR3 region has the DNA TGCGCCAGCAGCCCCAGCGCAACTAATGAAAAACTGTTTTTT.

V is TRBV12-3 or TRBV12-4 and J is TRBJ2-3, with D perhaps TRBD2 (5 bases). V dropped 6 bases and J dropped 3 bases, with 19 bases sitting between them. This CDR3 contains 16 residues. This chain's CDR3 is CASSPLMAGETDTQYF. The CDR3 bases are TGTGCCAGCAGCCCTCTGATGGCCGGGGAAACAGATACGCAGTATTTT.

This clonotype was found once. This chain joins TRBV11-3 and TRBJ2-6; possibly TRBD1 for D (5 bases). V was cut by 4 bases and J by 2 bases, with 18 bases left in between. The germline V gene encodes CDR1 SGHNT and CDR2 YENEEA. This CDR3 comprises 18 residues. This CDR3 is CASSSRTPDGPGANVLTF. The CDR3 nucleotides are TGTGCCAGCAGCTCGAGGACACCGGACGGTCCTGGGGCCAACGTCCTGACTTTC.

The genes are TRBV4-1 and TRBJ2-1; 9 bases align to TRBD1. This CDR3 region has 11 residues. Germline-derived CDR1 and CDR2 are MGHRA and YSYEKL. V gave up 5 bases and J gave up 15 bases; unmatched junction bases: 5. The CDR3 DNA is TGCGCCAGCAGCAGGGACAGGGCCACGTTCTTC. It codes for CASSRDRATFF.

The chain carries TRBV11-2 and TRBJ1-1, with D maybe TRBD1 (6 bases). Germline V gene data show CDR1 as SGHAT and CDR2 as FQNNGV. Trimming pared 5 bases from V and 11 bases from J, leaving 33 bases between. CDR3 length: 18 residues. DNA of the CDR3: TGTGCCAGCAGCCCCCTAGGGGGGAACAGTAAAAGGCTTCTGAGGGCTTTCTTT. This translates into CASSPLGGNSKRLLRAFF.

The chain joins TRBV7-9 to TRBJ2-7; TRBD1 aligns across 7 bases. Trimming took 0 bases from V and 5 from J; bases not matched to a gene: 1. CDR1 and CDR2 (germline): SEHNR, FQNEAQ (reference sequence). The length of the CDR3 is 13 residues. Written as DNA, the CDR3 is TGTGCCAGCAGCTTAGCGGGACAGAACGAGCAGTACTTC. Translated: CASSLAGQNEQYF.

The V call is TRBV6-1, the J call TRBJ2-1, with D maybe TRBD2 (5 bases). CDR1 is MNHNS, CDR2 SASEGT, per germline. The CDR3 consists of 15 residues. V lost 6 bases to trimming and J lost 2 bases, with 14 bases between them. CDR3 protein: CASSPSGGPYNEQFF. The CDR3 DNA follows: TGTGCCAGCAGCCCCTCCGGAGGACCCTACAATGAGCAGTTCTTC.

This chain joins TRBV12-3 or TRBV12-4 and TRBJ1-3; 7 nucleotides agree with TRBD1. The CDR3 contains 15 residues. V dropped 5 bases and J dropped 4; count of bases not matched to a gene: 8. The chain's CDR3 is CASSLHTGAGNTIYF. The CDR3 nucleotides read TGTGCCAGCAGTCTACACACAGGGGCCGGAAACACCATATATTTT.

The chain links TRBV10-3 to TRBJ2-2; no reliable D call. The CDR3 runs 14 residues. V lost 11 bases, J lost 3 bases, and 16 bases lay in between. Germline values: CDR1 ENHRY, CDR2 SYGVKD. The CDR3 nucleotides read TGTGCCGGAAAGGGTGACGCGGACACCGGGGAGCTGTTTTTT. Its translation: CAGKGDADTGELFF.

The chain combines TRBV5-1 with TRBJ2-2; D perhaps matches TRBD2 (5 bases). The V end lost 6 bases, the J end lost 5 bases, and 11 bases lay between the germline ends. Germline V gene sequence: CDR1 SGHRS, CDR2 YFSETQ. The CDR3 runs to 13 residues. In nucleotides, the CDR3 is TGCGCCAGCACGGCTAGGGAGACCGGGGAGCTGTTTTTT. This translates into CASTARETGELFF.

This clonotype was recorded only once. The CDR3 DNA reads TGTGCCAGCACCTGGGGACAGGAGTCTGAAGCTTTCTTT. Translating gives CASTWGQESEAFF. The J gene is TRBJ1-1, the V gene TRBV5-4, with 8 positions matching TRBD1. The CDR3 runs 13 residues. The V and J ends lost 6 bases and 6 bases, in that order; junction bases with no gene match: 7. CDR1 SGHNT and CDR2 YYREEE come from the germline V gene (reference sequence).

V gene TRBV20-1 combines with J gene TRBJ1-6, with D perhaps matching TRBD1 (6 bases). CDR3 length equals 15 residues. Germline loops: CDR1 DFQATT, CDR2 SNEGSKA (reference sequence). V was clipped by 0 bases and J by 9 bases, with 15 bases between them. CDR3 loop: CSARDQGVGGSPLHF. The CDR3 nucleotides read TGCAGTGCTAGAGATCAAGGTGTAGGGGGTTCACCCCTCCACTTT.

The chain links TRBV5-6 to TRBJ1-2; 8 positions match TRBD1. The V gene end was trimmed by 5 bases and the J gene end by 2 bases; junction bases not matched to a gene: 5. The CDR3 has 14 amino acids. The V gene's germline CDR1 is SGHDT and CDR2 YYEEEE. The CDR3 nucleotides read TGTGCCAGCAGGGTGGCAGGGGGCAACTATGGCTACACCTTC. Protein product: CASRVAGGNYGYTF. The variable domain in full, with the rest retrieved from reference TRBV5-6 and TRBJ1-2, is DAGVTQSPTHLIKTRGQQVTLRCSPKSGHDTVSWYQQALGQGPQFIFQYYEEEERQRGNFPDRFSGHQFPNYSSELNVNALLLGDSALYLCASRVAGGNYGYTFGSGTRLTVV.

The CDR3 nucleotides read TGTGCCAGCAGTTCCACAGAGAGGAGCACTGAAGCTTTCTTT. This gives the protein CASSSTERSTEAFF. V gene TRBV12-3 or TRBV12-4 combines with J gene TRBJ1-1; D not certain. The CDR3 runs 14 residues. Between the trimmed V and J ends, which lost 4 bases and 4 bases, there was a span of 13 bases.

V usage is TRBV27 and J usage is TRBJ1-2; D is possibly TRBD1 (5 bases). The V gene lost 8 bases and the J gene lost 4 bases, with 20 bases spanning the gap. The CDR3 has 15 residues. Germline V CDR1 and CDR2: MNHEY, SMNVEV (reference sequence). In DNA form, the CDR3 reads TGTGCCAGCTATACGGGGCAGGGAGGAATCTATGGCTACACCTTC. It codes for CASYTGQGGIYGYTF.

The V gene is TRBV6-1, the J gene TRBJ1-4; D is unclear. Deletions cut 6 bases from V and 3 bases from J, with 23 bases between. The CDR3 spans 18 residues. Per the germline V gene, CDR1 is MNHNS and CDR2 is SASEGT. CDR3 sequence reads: CASSPSWVGQMANEKLFF. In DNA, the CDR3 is TGTGCCAGCAGCCCGTCCTGGGTCGGGCAAATGGCTAATGAAAAACTGTTTTTT.

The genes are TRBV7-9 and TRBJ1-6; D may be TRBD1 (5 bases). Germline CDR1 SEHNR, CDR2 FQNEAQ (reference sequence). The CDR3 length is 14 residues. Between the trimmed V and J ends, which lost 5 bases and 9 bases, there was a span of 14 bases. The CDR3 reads CASSVGAVGSPLHF. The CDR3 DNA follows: TGTGCCAGCAGCGTAGGGGCCGTAGGTTCACCCCTCCACTTT.